The rows below give T cell receptor beta chains drawn from one sample of a study of shared clonotypes between healthy human individuals. Profiled with immunoSEQ multiplex PCR; TCRdb holds only in-frame clones, not every one. Of some 2 million clones detected, approximately 94% appear once; the ten largest clones hold 1% to 1.3%. The sample taken for sequencing was naive CD8+ T cells sorted from blood. The source of these receptors is a man aged 18 to 30 in good health. CDR3s leave out the opening cysteine and the closing phenylalanine or tryptophan.

V	J	CDR3
TRBV25-1	TRBJ2-7	ASSEGGNRYEQY
TRBV11-2	TRBJ2-7	ASSPTGFHEQY
TRBV7-9	TRBJ2-5	ASSSSGGEETQY
TRBV2	TRBJ2-5	ASSEAPGLEPETQY
TRBV4-3	TRBJ2-7	ASSPSSDLAYEQY
TRBV6-1	TRBJ1-1	ASSPRRDTEAF
TRBV6-6	TRBJ1-2	ASSYDREGYGYT
TRBV4-3	TRBJ1-1	ASSQDRHLFMNTEAF
TRBV11-3	TRBJ2-1	ASSGRTEFGSSYNEQF
TRBV5-6	TRBJ2-7	ASSPGLALREQY
TRBV19	TRBJ2-7	AARDRDSYEQY
TRBV27	TRBJ2-1	ASSFSPGTYNEQF
TRBV4-1	TRBJ2-5	ASSQDTGGLGETQY
TRBV7-9	TRBJ1-1	ASSRGLTEAF
TRBV7-9	TRBJ2-4	ASSPGTSDIQY
TRBV7-9	TRBJ2-2	ASSWTVNTGELF
TRBV19	TRBJ2-7	ASSLSFQRGIYEQY
TRBV5-1	TRBJ1-3	ASSYSGGDTIY
TRBV6-5	TRBJ2-2	ASSYPENTGELF
TRBV7-9	TRBJ2-7	ASSSGQGALNEQY
TRBV4-1	TRBJ2-7	ASSQDRGVSYEQY
TRBV25-1	TRBJ2-5	ASSSGKETQY
TRBV5-1	TRBJ2-7	ASSWMVGGSYEQY
TRBV5-4	TRBJ1-3	ASSDRALSGNTIY
TRBV30	TRBJ1-2	AWSDAPTSYGYT
TRBV9	TRBJ2-7	ASSVGGGTYEQY
TRBV21-1	TRBJ1-5	ASSRAGNQPQH
TRBV29-1	TRBJ2-7	SARITSGRALVYEQY
TRBV28	TRBJ1-5	ASSTGRYSNQPQH
TRBV13	TRBJ1-1	ASSRTGVMGWSEAF
TRBV14	TRBJ2-1	ASSQAAGGFYNEQF
TRBV7-6	TRBJ2-7	ASSSADGSYEQY
TRBV18	TRBJ1-1	ASSPLPITGGYTEAF
TRBV6-1	TRBJ1-1	ASSEALWDTEAF
TRBV13	TRBJ2-2	ASSQTTSGQANTGELF
TRBV10-3	TRBJ2-5	AISETLETQY
TRBV6-6	TRBJ1-1	ASSQQGYTEAF
TRBV5-4	TRBJ2-3	ASSFRGPSTDTQY
TRBV6-5	TRBJ2-3	ASSMTGTDTQY
TRBV13	TRBJ2-7	ASSLGQNSYEQY
TRBV27	TRBJ2-6	ASSFGGTFGANVLT
TRBV18	TRBJ2-2	ASSPGMNTGELF
TRBV10-1	TRBJ1-5	ARWEGDRAHSNQPQH
TRBV27	TRBJ1-1	ASSPSQGVVGTEAF
TRBV30	TRBJ1-2	AWTAGESYGYT
TRBV11-2	TRBJ2-7	ASSLDRGYEQY
TRBV7-6	TRBJ2-5	ASRYSSGTGQETQY
TRBV27	TRBJ2-2	ASSLPERVAGELF